Listed below are T cell receptor beta chains from one sample, sequenced in a study of T cell repertoires in cytomegalovirus infection. The antigens for these receptors are not known. TCRdb called the reads again in MiXCR, with one record for every CDR3 protein. There are roughly 90,000 distinct CDR3 sequences in the sample; roughly 29% occur only once, and more than 70% lies in the top ten. The sequenced sample was CD8+ T cells from cultured PBMCs, obtained from culture after CMV antigen stimulation. These receptors were obtained from a human donor in good health (CMV status not recorded). Some clones in this sample may be carry-over from other donors' samples. The CDR3 runs from the conserved cysteine through the conserved F or W. Clone sizes are given selectively: once, few, many, or a class where the clone is expanded.

>14|TRBJ1-1|few|TRBV19
CASSMSQGNTEAFF
>16|TRBJ1-5|many|TRBV27
CASSGTGDSQNQPQHF
>15|TRBJ1-1|many|TRBV4-1
CASSQGGQGVTEAFF
>14|TRBJ1-1|many|TRBV19
CATADGEGNTEAFF
>16|TRBJ2-5|-|TRBV12-3/TRBV12-4
CASSLAGLTYQETQYF
>15|TRBJ1-5|many|TRBV5-8
CASSLVSGSNQPQHF
>13|TRBJ1-1|few|TRBV7-9
CASSPWDSSEAFF
>12|TRBJ1-1|-|TRBV11-2
CASSQGYSEAFF
>17|TRBJ2-5|many|TRBV7-2
CASTTPRDPGGLETQYF
>15|TRBJ1-1|-|TRBV12-3/TRBV12-4
CASSTSTVVNTEAFF
>12|TRBJ2-7|few|TRBV7-2
CASSWGPIEQYF
>15|TRBJ1-5|many|TRBV28
CASRRDRGSNQPQHF
>15|TRBJ2-1|many|TRBV7-8
CASSLAAHSYNEQFF